Following are 14 T cell receptor beta chains from one sample sequenced in a study of blood T cell repertoires in COVID-19. Sequencing was performed with immunoSEQ multiplex PCR; in TCRdb, only in-frame clones are kept and a portion is missing. The sample consists of fewer than 250,000 clones, almost 90% of them appearing once. Input material: PBMCs or T cells enriched from blood (not recorded which). Every receptor here comes from a woman aged 45 to 65 with acute COVID-19.

The V gene is TRBV7-6, the J gene TRBJ2-5; D is possibly TRBD2 (6 bases). The CDR3 runs to 12 residues. The germline gives CDR1 SGHVS, CDR2 FNYEAQ. The V end lost 5 bases, the J end lost 5 bases, and 9 bases lay between the germline ends. The CDR3 here is CASSPRGETQYF. The CDR3 nucleotides read TGTGCCAGCAGCCCCCGGGGGGAGACCCAGTACTTC. Combining the CDR3 with reference TRBV7-6 and TRBJ2-5 gives the whole variable domain GAGVSQSPRYKVTKRGQDVALRCDPISGHVSLYWYRQALGQGPEFLTYFNYEAQQDKSGLPNDRFSAERPEGSISTLTIQRTEQRDSAMYRCASSPRGETQYFGPGTRLLVL.

The chain links TRBV28 to TRBJ2-7; D call uncertain. V lost 2 bases, J lost 0 bases, and 8 bases lay in between. Germline CDR1 reads MDHEN; CDR2 reads SYDVKM. The CDR3 is 14 residues long. The CDR3 DNA reads as TGTGCCAGCAGTTTAGAACCGAGCTCCTACGAGCAGTACTTC. The encoded protein is CASSLEPSSYEQYF.

This clone was observed a few times. The chain uses TRBV24-1 and TRBJ1-1; no firm D call. Per the germline V gene, CDR1 is KGHDR and CDR2 is SFDVKD. The CDR3 has 12 residues. Trimming took off 5 bases at V and 4 bases at J, with 7 bases between the two ends. The CDR3, as DNA: TGTGCCACCAGTGGGGCAGTCACTGAAGCTTTCTTT. This codes for CATSGAVTEAFF.

The chain is built from TRBV5-1 and TRBJ2-1; 7 nucleotides align to TRBD2. Germline CDR1 SGHRS, CDR2 YFSETQ. The CDR3 is 14 amino acids. V trimming: 3 bases; J trimming: 7 bases; junction bases outside the gene matches: 7. The CDR3 sequence: CASSSDPAGNEQFF. CDR3 DNA: TGCGCCAGCAGCTCGGACCCAGCGGGGAATGAGCAGTTCTTC.

This sequence joins TRBV5-6 and TRBJ1-2; 7 bases match TRBD1. Germline V CDR1 and CDR2: SGHDT, YYEEEE. Unmatched junction bases numbered 5, after V lost 2 bases and J lost 4 bases. CDR3 length: 14 amino acids. CDR3 in amino acids: CASSFPGQSYGYTF. CDR3 DNA sequence: TGTGCCAGCAGCTTTCCGGGACAGAGCTATGGCTACACCTTC.

The chain combines TRBV19 with TRBJ2-5; maybe TRBD2 (5 bases). This CDR3 spans 12 amino acids. Germline values: CDR1 LNHDA, CDR2 SQIVND (reference sequence). V dropped 5 bases and J dropped 7 bases, with 11 bases sitting between them. In nucleotides, the CDR3 is TGTGCCAGTAGTCGGGAAAGGTCGACCCAGTACTTC. It specifies CASSRERSTQYF. Complete variable domain (other parts from reference TRBV19 and TRBJ2-5): DGGITQSPKYLFRKEGQNVTLSCEQNLNHDAMYWYRQDPGQGLRLIYYSQIVNDFQKGDIAEGYSVSREKKESFPLTVTSAQKNPTAFYLCASSRERSTQYFGPGTRLLVL.

This clone was counted only a few times. The gene calls are TRBV20-1 and TRBJ1-1; D gene ambiguous. This CDR3 comprises 12 residues. In germline, CDR1 is DFQATT, CDR2 SNEGSKA (reference sequence). The V end lost 3 bases, the J end lost 8 bases, and 13 bases lay between the germline ends. CDR3 amino acids: CSASPYSLEAFF. The CDR3, as DNA: TGCAGTGCTAGTCCCTACAGCCTAGAAGCTTTCTTT.

This clone was detected a few times. The rearrangement links TRBV24-1 to TRBJ2-1, with 11 bases fitting TRBD2. The CDR3 length is 16 residues. Per the germline V gene, CDR1 is KGHDR and CDR2 is SFDVKD. V dropped 2 bases and J dropped 7; count of bases not matched to a gene: 6. The CDR3 is CATSDSGRTSGNEQFF. CDR3 nucleotides: TGTGCCACCAGTGATTCCGGTAGGACTAGCGGGAATGAGCAGTTCTTC.

The chain links TRBV5-5 to TRBJ1-6; 7 bases agree with TRBD1. Germline V gene lookup returns CDR1 SGHKS and CDR2 YYEKEE (reference sequence). Trimming took 0 bases from V and 10 from J; bases not matched to a gene: 10. This CDR3 spans 16 amino acids. CDR3 in DNA: TGTGCCAGCAGCTTGGCAAATTCTAGGACAGGCTCACCCCTCCACTTT. The encoded protein is CASSLANSRTGSPLHF. Combining the CDR3 with reference TRBV5-5 and TRBJ1-6 gives the whole variable domain DAGVTQSPTHLIKTRGQQVTLRCSPISGHKSVSWYQQVLGQGPQFIFQYYEKEERGRGNFPDRFSARQFPNYSSELNVNALLLGDSALYLCASSLANSRTGSPLHFGNGTRLTVT.

The V call is TRBV7-3, the J call TRBJ2-2; TRBD2 is a possible D gene (6 bases). In germline, CDR1 is SGHTA, CDR2 FQGTGA. The CDR3 totals 16 residues. V shed 1 base and J shed 0 bases, with 9 bases lying between them. The CDR3 spells CASSLKLAANTGELFF. The CDR3 nucleotides are TGTGCCAGCAGCTTAAAACTAGCAGCGAACACCGGGGAGCTGTTTTTT.

The CDR3 nucleotides are TGTGCCAGCATCTTGAACACTGAAGCTTTCTTT. As protein: CASILNTEAFF. J is TRBJ1-1 and V is TRBV28; no clear D gene. The CDR3 contains 11 residues. CDR1 is MDHEN, CDR2 SYDVKM, per germline. Trimming took 7 bases from V and 0 from J, leaving 3 bases between them.

This clone has only a few counts. The V call is TRBV5-4, the J call TRBJ1-6; no firm D call. CDR1 and CDR2 (germline): SGHNT, YYREEE (reference sequence). This CDR3 has 17 amino acids. The V gene lost 1 base and the J gene lost 5 bases, with 16 bases spanning the gap. The CDR3 DNA sequence: TGTGCCAGCAGCTTGTATGGGAGCAGGATGGATAATTCACCCCTCCACTTT. Amino acids: CASSLYGSRMDNSPLHF.

The chain couples TRBV27 to TRBJ1-2; 12 bases map to TRBD1. Germline lookup yields CDR1 MNHEY and CDR2 SMNVEV (reference sequence). The CDR3 covers 15 residues. The J segment lost 4 bases and the V segment lost 5 bases, leaving 5 bases of the junction unmatched. Here the CDR3 DNA reads TGTGCCAGCAGTGAAGGGACAGGGGGCGGCTATGGCTACACCTTC. It translates to CASSEGTGGGYGYTF.

This clone appeared a single time. For the CDR3, the DNA is TGTGCCAGCAGCCCAACAGGGGTGGGAATTCACACCGGGGAGCTGTTTTTT. Its protein product is CASSPTGVGIHTGELFF. The V gene is TRBV5-6, the J gene TRBJ2-2; 7 bases fit TRBD1. Trimming removed 4 bases from V and 3 bases from J; junction bases left unmatched: 12. Germline V gene lookup returns CDR1 SGHDT and CDR2 YYEEEE. This CDR3 is 17 amino acids long.